This is a list of T cell receptor beta chains from one sample in a study of T cells in Graves' hyperthyroidism and ophthalmopathy. TCRdb itself ran the multiplex PCR reads through MiXCR, one entry per CDR3 protein. Of about 290,000 distinct CDR3 sequences listed, 13% are singletons. The sample was blood. These receptors all come from a woman aged 25 to 45 with Graves' hyperthyroidism that later progressed to Graves' ophthalmopathy. CDR3s leave out the opening cysteine and the closing phenylalanine or tryptophan. Clone size is shown for a subset of rows, as once, few, many or a class of expanded clone.

TRBV20-1	many	TRBJ2-7	SARGHGTASYEQY
TRBV7-9	many	TRBJ2-5	ASSLGAGRKTQY
TRBV7-8	many	TRBJ2-1	ASSPEGGDEQF
TRBV19	-	TRBJ2-1	ASSIVSLAGPSYNEQF
TRBV4-1	many	TRBJ2-5	ASSYRGLETQY
TRBV19	-	TRBJ2-2	ASSMVRVNTGELF
TRBV19	many	TRBJ1-1	ASRTRGRDTEAF
TRBV30	many	TRBJ2-7	AGFSGTGGSEQY
TRBV7-2	many	TRBJ1-1	ASSYFGGPSQVAF
TRBV5-4	-	TRBJ2-2	ASSFEERFLV
TRBV12-3/TRBV12-4	many	TRBJ1-6	ASMFRSYNSPLH
TRBV5-1	-	TRBJ2-7	ASSLSFAGGRYEQY
TRBV5-1	-	TRBJ1-2	ASSLESSIYGYT
TRBV6-1	many	TRBJ1-3	ASSYPSRGAGGNTIY
TRBV30	-	TRBJ2-1	AWRTGVNEQF
TRBV27	many	TRBJ2-1	ASSNLLAALANEQF
TRBV7-3	few	TRBJ2-1	ASSLKAGVEQF
TRBV4-1	-	TRBJ1-2	ASSPSRGHPYT
TRBV20-1	many	TRBJ2-7	SAPRTSGSYEQY
TRBV15	many	TRBJ1-5	ATSRDYNSNQPQH
TRBV5-6	-	TRBJ2-4	ASSLAGTGNIQY
TRBV30	-	TRBJ1-5	AWRGQGFQPQH
TRBV19	few	TRBJ2-7	ASSPGRDSYEQY
TRBV10-3	many	TRBJ2-7	ATRDTARLAYEQY